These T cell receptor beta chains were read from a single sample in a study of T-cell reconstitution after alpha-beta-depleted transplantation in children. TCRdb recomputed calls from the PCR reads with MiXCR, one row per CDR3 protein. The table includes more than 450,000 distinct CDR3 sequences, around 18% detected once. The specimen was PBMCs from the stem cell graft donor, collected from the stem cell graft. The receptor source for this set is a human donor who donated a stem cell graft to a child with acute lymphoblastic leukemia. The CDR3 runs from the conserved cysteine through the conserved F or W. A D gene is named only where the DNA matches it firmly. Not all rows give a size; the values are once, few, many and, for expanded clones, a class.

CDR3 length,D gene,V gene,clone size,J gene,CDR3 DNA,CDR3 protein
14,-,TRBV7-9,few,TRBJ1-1,TGTGCCAGCAGCCCCTCTGGCGGGGGCACTGAAGCTTTCTTT,CASSPSGGGTEAFF
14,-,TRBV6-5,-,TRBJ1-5,TGTGCCAGCAGAACTACAGGATGGAATCAGCCCCAGCATTTT,CASRTTGWNQPQHF
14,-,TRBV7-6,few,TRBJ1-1,TGTGCCAGCAGCTTTCGGGGATTGAACACTGAAGCTTTCTTT,CASSFRGLNTEAFF
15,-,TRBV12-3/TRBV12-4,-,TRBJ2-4,TGTGCCAGCAGTCTGGATACGATGGGAAAAAACATTCAGTACTTC,CASSLDTMGKNIQYF
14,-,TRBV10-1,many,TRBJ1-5,TGCGCCAGCAGGCCCAGTTATAGCAATCAGCCCCAGCATTTT,CASRPSYSNQPQHF
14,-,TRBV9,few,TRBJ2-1,TGTGCCAGCAGCGCCGTACTAGAAGCCAATGAGCAGTTCTTC,CASSAVLEANEQFF
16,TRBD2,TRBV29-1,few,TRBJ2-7,TGCAGCATCACCGGGACTAGCGGGAGGTTTTCCTACGAGCAGTACTTC,CSITGTSGRFSYEQYF
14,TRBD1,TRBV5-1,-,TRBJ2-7,TGCGCCAGCAGCTTGTTTGGACAGGCCTACGAGCAGTACTTC,CASSLFGQAYEQYF
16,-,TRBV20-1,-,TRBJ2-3,TGCAGTTGTTCGAAGGGCGGGCTCTATTTCACAGATACGCAGTATTTT,CSCSKGGLYFTDTQYF
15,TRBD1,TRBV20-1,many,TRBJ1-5,TGCAGTGCTAGATCCCTACAGGGGGACAATCAGCCCCAGCATTTT,CSARSLQGDNQPQHF
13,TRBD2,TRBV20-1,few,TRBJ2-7,TGCAGTGCTGGGGAGGGCGTACCCTACGAGCAGTACTTC,CSAGEGVPYEQYF
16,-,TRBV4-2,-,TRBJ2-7,TGTGCCAGCAGCCAAGATAGGGGTGGGGACTCCTACGAGCAGTACTTC,CASSQDRGGDSYEQYF
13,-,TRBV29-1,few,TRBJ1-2,TGCAGCGTAAGGAGAGGTGCTAACTATGGCTACACCTTC,CSVRRGANYGYTF
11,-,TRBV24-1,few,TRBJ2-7,TGTGCCACCAGTGGTGCTTACGAGCAGTACTTC,CATSGAYEQYF
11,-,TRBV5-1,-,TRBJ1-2,TGCGCCAGTCTTGAGGGAGATGGCTACACCTTC,CASLEGDGYTF
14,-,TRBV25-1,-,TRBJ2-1,TGTGCCAGCAGTGAAGCAGGGACCATCGATGAGCAGTTCTTC,CASSEAGTIDEQFF
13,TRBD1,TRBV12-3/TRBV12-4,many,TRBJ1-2,TGTGCCAGCAGCCCGGCAGGGGGCTATGGCTACACCTTC,CASSPAGGYGYTF
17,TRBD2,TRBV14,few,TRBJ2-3,TGTGCCAGCAGCCAAGATGCACTAGCGGGGATCACAGATACGCAGTATTTT,CASSQDALAGITDTQYF
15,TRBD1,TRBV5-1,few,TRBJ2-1,TGCGCCAGCAGCCTGTGGACAGGGGAAGATCATGAGCAGTTCTTC,CASSLWTGEDHEQFF
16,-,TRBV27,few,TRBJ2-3,TGTGCCAGCAGTTCTAGACAGATGGAGGTCACAGATACGCAGTATTTT,CASSSRQMEVTDTQYF
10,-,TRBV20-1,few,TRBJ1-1,TGCAGTGCTGAGGAGACTGAAGCTTTCTTT,CSAEETEAFF